The 9 T cell receptor beta chains presented below share a single source sample, sequenced in a study of blood T cell repertoires in COVID-19. Clones were read by immunoSEQ multiplex PCR, and TCRdb kept only the in-frame ones, dropping some. The repertoire holds approximately 230,000 clones, with 70% to 90% as singletons. The sample consisted of PBMCs or T cells enriched from blood (not recorded which). These TCRs come from a man aged 18 to 30 who had recovered from COVID-19.

This chain connects TRBV9 to TRBJ2-1; 7 bases agree with TRBD2. Looked up from germline, CDR1 is SGDLS and CDR2 is YYNGEE. V shed 3 bases, J shed 7 bases, and the junction held 7 bases outside the gene matches. This CDR3 is 14 amino acids long. CDR3 DNA: TGTGCCAGCAGCGCCAGCGCAGCGGGGAATGAGCAGTTCTTC. Its translation: CASSASAAGNEQFF.

CDR3 DNA: TGTGCCAGCAGCTTAGCAGGGGGCAATGAGCAGTTCTTC. This sequence encodes CASSLAGGNEQFF. This chain links TRBV7-9 with TRBJ2-1; a possible D gene is TRBD1 (6 bases). V was clipped by 0 bases and J by 6 bases, with 6 bases between them. Germline CDR1 is SEHNR and CDR2 is FQNEAQ (reference sequence). The CDR3 loop spans 13 amino acids.

This clone was seen only once. The chain combines TRBV27 with TRBJ2-3; 11 bases are a match to TRBD2. The CDR3 runs to 17 residues. Looked up from germline, CDR1 is MNHEY and CDR2 is SMNVEV (reference sequence). Unmatched junction bases numbered 6, after V lost 4 bases and J lost 0 bases. CDR3 residues: CASSWVAGGPSTDTQYF. The DNA for the CDR3 is TGTGCCAGCAGTTGGGTAGCGGGGGGGCCTAGCACAGATACGCAGTATTTT.

The chain joins TRBV5-1 to TRBJ1-2; D gene ambiguous. Between the trimmed V and J ends, which lost 4 bases and 8 bases, there was a span of 21 bases. Germline values: CDR1 SGHRS, CDR2 YFSETQ. This CDR3 region has 15 residues. The CDR3 sequence: CASSVYRGTKTGYTF. The CDR3 nucleotides are TGCGCCAGCAGCGTATACCGGGGAACGAAAACGGGCTACACCTTC. Using reference TRBV5-1 and TRBJ1-2 for the parts outside the CDR3, the full variable domain is KAGVTQTPRYLIKTRGQQVTLSCSPISGHRSVSWYQQTPGQGLQFLFEYFSETQRNKGNFPGRFSGRQFSNSRSEMNVSTLELGDSALYLCASSVYRGTKTGYTFGSGTRLTVV.

The chain has TRBV11-1 and TRBJ2-3, with TRBD2 matching 7 bases. This CDR3 is 15 amino acids long. Germline V gene sequence: CDR1 SGHAT, CDR2 FQDESV (reference sequence). J gave up 1 base and V 6 bases, and 7 bases lay outside the gene matches. In nucleotides, the CDR3 is TGTGCCAGCAGAGCGGGGTTACTAGGCACAGATACGCAGTATTTT. The encoded protein is CASRAGLLGTDTQYF.

The genes are TRBV12-3 or TRBV12-4 and TRBJ1-2, with D perhaps TRBD1 (6 bases). The CDR3 is made up of 13 amino acids. V was pared by 3 bases and J by 4 bases, with 9 bases between. CDR3 protein: CASSFQGSYGYTF. The CDR3 nucleotides read TGTGCCAGCAGTTTTCAGGGGTCCTATGGCTACACCTTC.

The rearrangement uses TRBV11-2 and TRBJ1-2; TRBD1 might be the D (6 bases). Trimming stripped 2 bases from V and 6 bases from J, with 10 bases between. This CDR3 has 13 amino acids. Germline assignment: CDR1 SGHAT and CDR2 FQNNGV. The CDR3 is CASSLWDTDGYTF. The DNA of the CDR3 is TGTGCCAGCAGCTTATGGGACACCGATGGCTACACCTTC.

The chain carries TRBV7-8 and TRBJ1-5, with 9 bases aligning to TRBD1. V trimming: 5 bases; J trimming: 0 bases; junction bases outside the gene matches: 5. The CDR3 length is 16 residues. The V gene's germline CDR1 is SGHVS and CDR2 FQNEAQ. The CDR3 sequence is CASSPDRGYSNQPQHF. The CDR3 region has the DNA TGTGCCAGCAGCCCGGACAGGGGTTATAGCAATCAGCCCCAGCATTTT.

This chain links TRBV27 with TRBJ1-2, with 7 bases matching TRBD1. The CDR3 contains 13 residues. With 6 bases clipped from V and 3 bases from J, the junction kept 4 bases outside the gene matches. Germline loops: CDR1 MNHEY, CDR2 SMNVEV (reference sequence). This CDR3 reads CASSYDRDYGYTF. CDR3 coding DNA: TGTGCCAGCAGCTACGACAGGGACTATGGCTACACCTTC.